The next 32 T cell receptor beta chains were all read from a single sample in a study of blood T cell repertoires in COVID-19. This table comes from immunoSEQ multiplex PCR, and its TCRdb copy is limited to in-frame clones, with some not included. The table has around 150,000 clones, around four fifths seen once. What was sequenced was peripheral blood. These receptors were taken from a woman aged 80 or older with acute or convalescent COVID-19.

V is TRBV5-4 and J is TRBJ1-5; unclear D gene. The CDR3 covers 13 residues. The germline V gene encodes CDR1 SGHNT and CDR2 YYREEE (reference sequence). Trimming removed 5 bases at V and 4 bases at J, with 10 bases between. The CDR3 DNA follows: TGTGCCAGCAGTTCCGAACTAAATCAGCCCCAGCATTTT. Its translation: CASSSELNQPQHF.

V and J are TRBV5-1 and TRBJ1-1; 8 bases map to TRBD1. The junction had 7 bases not matched to a gene; V was cut back by 0 bases and J by 6 bases. Germline CDR1 and CDR2: SGHRS and YFSETQ. The CDR3 length is 15 residues. The CDR3 bases are TGCGCCAGCAGCTTGGGGGTCAGGGGGCTCGCTGAAGCTTTCTTT. Protein sequence: CASSLGVRGLAEAFF.

The chain combines TRBV7-9 with TRBJ1-2; the D is unclear. The CDR3 is 17 residues long. Per the germline V gene, CDR1 is SEHNR and CDR2 is FQNEAQ (reference sequence). Trimming left V 1 base short and J 3 bases short, with 18 bases between. The CDR3 DNA reads as TGTGCCAGCAGCTTAGACACGGTTACTACGCCGTACTATGGCTACACCTTC. It yields the protein CASSLDTVTTPYYGYTF.

V is TRBV6-5 and J is TRBJ2-7, with no clear D. CDR3 length: 12 residues. V was shortened by 6 bases and J by 2 bases, with 8 bases between the two germline ends. Looked up from germline, CDR1 is MNHEY and CDR2 is SVGAGI. CDR3 residues: CASSPATYEQYF. CDR3 nucleotide sequence: TGTGCCAGCAGCCCCGCGACCTACGAGCAGTACTTC.

The chain is built from TRBV9 and TRBJ2-6, with 8 bases that match TRBD1. CDR3 size: 19 residues. With 3 bases clipped from V and 0 bases from J, the junction kept 11 bases outside the gene matches. Germline V gene sequence: CDR1 SGDLS, CDR2 YYNGEE. CDR3 protein: CASSATPGQEFSGANVLTF. The DNA of the CDR3 is TGTGCCAGCAGCGCGACTCCGGGACAGGAGTTCTCTGGGGCCAACGTCCTGACTTTC.

Turning to this clone: At one of its ends the junction is not consistent with the germline gene, which may arise from a read error. The chain couples TRBV2 to TRBJ1-4; D is unclear. Germline assignment: CDR1 SNHLY and CDR2 FYNNEI. CDR3 length: 15 amino acids. The CDR3 here is CASREEGPGSEKLFF. CDR3 DNA: TGTGCCAGCAGGGAAGAGGGCCCGGGGAGTGAAAAACTGTTTTTT. Complete variable domain (other parts from reference TRBV2 and TRBJ1-4): EPEVTQTPSHQVTQMGQEVILRCVPISNHLYFYWYRQILGQKVEFLVSFYNNEISEKSEIFDDQFSVERPDGSNFTLKIRSTKLEDSAMYFCASREEGPGSEKLFFGSGTQLSVL.

The V call is TRBV18, the J call TRBJ1-1; D gene uncertain. The CDR3 sequence is 13 residues long. The V end lost 4 bases, the J end lost 1 base, and 7 bases lay between the germline ends. Germline lookup yields CDR1 KGHSH and CDR2 LQKENI. The CDR3 spells CASSQGGNTEAFF. CDR3 in DNA: TGTGCCAGCTCACAGGGAGGGAACACTGAAGCTTTCTTT.

This chain uses TRBV30 with TRBJ1-1; 7 nucleotides align to TRBD1. The CDR3 runs 12 residues. Trimming removed 3 bases from V and 5 bases from J; junction bases left unmatched: 3. Germline values: CDR1 GTSNPN, CDR2 SVGIG (reference sequence). Written as DNA, the CDR3 is TGTGCCTGGAGATTACAGGGGACTGAAGCTTTCTTT. It is translated as CAWRLQGTEAFF.

This chain links TRBV18 with TRBJ1-3; D gene unclear. The length of the CDR3 is 16 residues. The germline CDR1 and CDR2 sequences are KGHSH and LQKENI. Trimming pared 4 bases from V and 0 bases from J, leaving 13 bases between. The CDR3 region is CASSQSEAPSGNTIYF. CDR3 bases: TGTGCCAGCTCACAATCGGAGGCCCCCTCTGGAAACACCATATATTTT.

This clone was counted a few times. J is TRBJ2-5 and V is TRBV7-2; 14 positions agree with TRBD2. This CDR3 contains 19 residues. The germline V gene encodes CDR1 SGHTA and CDR2 FQGNSA. The trim removed 3 bases at V and 5 bases at J, leaving 14 bases unmatched. The CDR3: CASSFRIGTSGSRVETQYF. The CDR3 nucleotides are TGTGCCAGCAGCTTCCGAATAGGGACTAGCGGGAGTAGAGTGGAGACCCAGTACTTC.

This chain connects TRBV5-6 to TRBJ1-2; D gene ambiguous. V lost 3 bases and J 6 bases, leaving 21 bases between the germline ends. The CDR3 covers 16 residues. The V gene's germline CDR1 is SGHDT and CDR2 YYEEEE. The CDR3 nucleotides are TGTGCCAGCAGCTCAGTCGACATGAGTAGCGGAAATGGCTACACCTTC. Translated: CASSSVDMSSGNGYTF.

The V and J genes are TRBV19 and TRBJ2-2; 10 bases map to TRBD1. The V and J ends lost 4 bases and 4 bases, in that order; junction bases with no gene match: 12. This CDR3 region has 18 residues. Looked up from germline, CDR1 is LNHDA and CDR2 is SQIVND (reference sequence). CDR3 sequence: CASSTRDRGHIGTGELFF. In DNA form, the CDR3 reads TGTGCCAGTAGTACCCGGGACAGGGGTCACATTGGCACCGGGGAGCTGTTTTTT.

This chain uses TRBV14 with TRBJ2-1, with TRBD1 matching over 8 bases. Germline values: CDR1 SGHDN, CDR2 FVKESK. This CDR3 is built from 14 residues. The V gene end was trimmed by 8 bases and the J gene end by 2 bases; junction bases not matched to a gene: 5. The CDR3 sequence: CASGRTGTYNEQFF. CDR3 in DNA: TGTGCCAGCGGCCGGACAGGGACCTACAATGAGCAGTTCTTC.

J is TRBJ1-5 and V is TRBV20-1; 8 bases are shared with TRBD1. CDR1 and CDR2 (germline): DFQATT, SNEGSKA (reference sequence). CDR3 length equals 14 residues. V dropped 3 bases and J dropped 3; count of bases not matched to a gene: 4. CDR3 coding DNA: TGCAGTGCTAGTGGGGACAGGTACAATCAGCCCCAGCATTTT. Translated: CSASGDRYNQPQHF.

This clone appeared once. The J gene is TRBJ2-4, the V gene TRBV19, with D maybe TRBD1 (6 bases). CDR3 size: 16 residues. Trimming left V 6 bases short and J 0 bases short, with 15 bases between. Germline-derived CDR1 and CDR2 are LNHDA and SQIVND (reference sequence). CDR3 loop: CASSRGQPLAKNIQYF. In DNA form, the CDR3 reads TGTGCCAGTAGCCGGGGACAACCACTAGCCAAAAACATTCAGTACTTC.

This chain links TRBV10-3 with TRBJ1-1; no clear D gene. Trimming pared 7 bases from V and 1 base from J, leaving 10 bases between. This CDR3 has 13 amino acids. Germline V lookup: CDR1 ENHRY, CDR2 SYGVKD. CDR3 amino acids: CAIKGVSNTEAFF. The CDR3 DNA reads as TGTGCCATCAAAGGAGTATCGAACACTGAAGCTTTCTTT.

The gene calls are TRBV23-1 and TRBJ1-4, with 10 bases matching TRBD1. TRBV23-1 is given ORF status, its function remaining uncertain. The CDR3 consists of 15 residues. The V and J ends lost 3 bases and 6 bases, in that order; junction bases with no gene match: 4. The CDR3 DNA sequence: TGCGCCAGCAGTCACTTGACAGGGGGCTATGAAAAACTGTTTTTT. Encoded protein: CASSHLTGGYEKLFF.

This clone showed up just a few times. V usage is TRBV19 and J usage is TRBJ1-1; D unclear. The CDR3 spans 15 residues. Germline assignment: CDR1 LNHDA and CDR2 SQIVND (reference sequence). Deletions cut 5 bases from V and 0 bases from J, with 13 bases between. CDR3 in DNA: TGTGCCAGTAGTTCCCCGACACCTATGAACACTGAAGCTTTCTTT. Translated, it gives CASSSPTPMNTEAFF.

This sequence joins TRBV19 and TRBJ1-1; D gene ambiguous. The CDR3 contains 16 residues. Germline CDR1 and CDR2: LNHDA and SQIVND (reference sequence). Trimming shortened V by 3 bases and J by 5 bases, and 19 bases separated the two germline ends. Here the CDR3 reads CASSIWSGGLGTEAFF. In DNA form, the CDR3 reads TGTGCCAGTAGTATTTGGTCGGGTGGACTCGGGACTGAAGCTTTCTTT.

The chain carries TRBV13 and TRBJ1-6, with 7 bases that match TRBD1. CDR1 is PRHDT and CDR2 is FYEKMQ in the germline V gene (reference sequence). CDR3 length equals 15 residues. Trimming removed 5 bases from V and 6 bases from J; junction bases left unmatched: 7. The CDR3, as DNA: TGTGCCAGCAGCGATGGTCGACAGGGTAATTCACCCCTCCACTTT. It encodes CASSDGRQGNSPLHF. Together with reference TRBV13 and TRBJ1-6, the CDR3 gives the full variable domain: AAGVIQSPRHLIKEKRETATLKCYPIPRHDTVYWYQQGPGQDPQFLISFYEKMQSDKGSIPDRFSAQQFSDYHSELNMSSLELGDSALYFCASSDGRQGNSPLHFGNGTRLTVT.

V is TRBV30 and J is TRBJ1-6, with a tentative D call TRBD1 (5 bases). Germline CDR1 is GTSNPN and CDR2 is SVGIG (reference sequence). V was pared by 4 bases and J by 10 bases, with 8 bases between. The CDR3 is made up of 11 amino acids. The CDR3 here is CAWNQGSPLHF. CDR3 sequence (DNA): TGTGCCTGGAATCAGGGCTCACCCCTCCACTTT.

The genes are TRBV2 and TRBJ1-5; D call uncertain. The CDR3 sequence is 12 residues long. V lost 4 bases to trimming and J lost 4 bases, with 5 bases between them. CDR1 is SNHLY and CDR2 is FYNNEI in the germline V gene. CDR3 sequence (DNA): TGTGCCAGCAGTGTCGAGAATCAGCCCCAGCATTTT. This sequence encodes CASSVENQPQHF.

This chain uses TRBV12-3 or TRBV12-4 with TRBJ1-1; the D gene is possibly TRBD1 (5 bases). This CDR3 spans 12 amino acids. Deletions cut 7 bases from V and 1 base from J, with 7 bases between. The CDR3, as DNA: TGTGCCAGCACCGACAGGAACACTGAAGCTTTCTTT. It codes for CASTDRNTEAFF.

This chain links TRBV12-3 or TRBV12-4 with TRBJ2-7; D unresolved. The V gene lost 4 bases and the J gene lost 0 bases, with 7 bases spanning the gap. This CDR3 is built from 13 residues. The CDR3 DNA is TGTGCCAGCAGTTATCCTAACTCCTACGAGCAGTACTTC. It yields the protein CASSYPNSYEQYF.

The chain combines TRBV6-4 with TRBJ2-1, with a tentative D call TRBD2 (7 bases). The germline V gene encodes CDR1 MRHNA and CDR2 SNTAGT. Trimming shortened V by 0 bases and J by 7 bases, and 16 bases separated the two germline ends. CDR3 length equals 16 residues. CDR3 residues: CASSDSVGGGSNEQFF. The CDR3, as DNA: TGTGCCAGCAGTGACTCGGTGGGGGGCGGGAGTAATGAGCAGTTCTTC.

This clone was found once. The CDR3 DNA follows: TGTGCCAGCAGACTGGGGACAGGGCTAGATAATTCACCCCTCCACTTT. Its protein is CASRLGTGLDNSPLHF. V usage is TRBV27 and J usage is TRBJ1-6; 9 positions match TRBD1. Germline V lookup: CDR1 MNHEY, CDR2 SMNVEV (reference sequence). V was clipped by 6 bases and J by 5 bases; unmatched bases: 8. This CDR3 has 16 amino acids.

The chain carries TRBV11-2 and TRBJ1-2; D gene uncertain. CDR1 and CDR2 (germline): SGHAT, FQNNGV. V was shortened by 1 base and J by 2 bases, with 14 bases between the two germline ends. This CDR3 has 16 amino acids. CDR3: CASSLADSVGNYGYTF. The CDR3 DNA follows: TGTGCCAGCAGCTTAGCGGATAGCGTAGGCAACTATGGCTACACCTTC.

The V and J genes are TRBV20-1 and TRBJ2-3; TRBD2 matches at 7 bases. Germline V gives CDR1 DFQATT, CDR2 SNEGSKA (reference sequence). The CDR3 is made up of 14 amino acids. The trim removed 3 bases at V and 5 bases at J, leaving 8 bases unmatched. The CDR3 sequence: CSASRGEGLDTQYF. The CDR3 DNA sequence: TGCAGTGCTAGTCGGGGGGAGGGCTTAGATACGCAGTATTTT.

The gene calls are TRBV19 and TRBJ2-2; D possibly corresponds to TRBD1 (6 bases). Trimming removed 10 bases from V and 0 bases from J, with 21 bases in between. Germline V gene sequence: CDR1 LNHDA, CDR2 SQIVND (reference sequence). The CDR3 extends over 17 amino acids. This chain's CDR3 is CATLPRGRSPNTGELFF. CDR3 nucleotide sequence: TGTGCCACCCTCCCCAGGGGAAGGAGCCCGAACACCGGGGAGCTGTTTTTT.

Comment on this clone: The sample contains more than one DNA sequence encoding this CDR3. V gene TRBV5-1 combines with J gene TRBJ1-1, with D uncertain. V was clipped by 4 bases and J by 3 bases, with 7 bases between them. The CDR3 has 12 residues. In germline, CDR1 is SGHRS, CDR2 YFSETQ. The CDR3 DNA reads as TGCGCCAGCAGCCTAGGCGACACTGAAGCTTTCTTT. Translation gives CASSLGDTEAFF.

This chain links TRBV29-1 with TRBJ2-5; 8 nucleotides line up with TRBD1. V lost 7 bases, J lost 2 bases, and 6 bases stayed unmatched. The germline V gene encodes CDR1 SQVTM and CDR2 ANQGSEA. CDR3 length: 13 residues. The CDR3 region is CSARGQVQETQYF. CDR3 coding DNA: TGCAGCGCCAGGGGGCAAGTTCAAGAGACCCAGTACTTC. The whole variable domain, remainder taken from reference TRBV29-1 and TRBJ2-5, is SAVISQKPSRDICQRGTSLTIQCQVDSQVTMMFWYRQQPGQSLTLIATANQGSEATYESGFVIDKFPISRPNLTFSTLTVSNMSPEDSSIYLCSARGQVQETQYFGPGTRLLVL.

J is TRBJ2-5 and V is TRBV25-1, with D uncertain. The ends were cut back, 4 bases at V and 1 base at J, with 13 bases in the middle. Germline assignment: CDR1 MGHDK and CDR2 SYGVNS. The CDR3 contains 15 residues. The CDR3 nucleotides read TGTGCCAGCAGTGTCTCAGGTTGGGCCCAAGAGACCCAGTACTTC. Its translation is CASSVSGWAQETQYF.